Listed here is a single T cell receptor beta chain. Clones were read by immunoSEQ multiplex PCR, and TCRdb kept only the in-frame ones, dropping some. The table has around 1,900,000 clones, around 93% seen once. The data were taken from a study of shared clonotypes between healthy human individuals. Germline V gene sequence: CDR1 DFQATT, CDR2 SNEGSKA (reference sequence). The CDR3 totals 11 residues. V lost 6 bases to trimming and J lost 9 bases, with 14 bases between them. Selected positively for CCR7 and CD45RO-negative, naive CD8 cells excluded terminally differentiated effector memory CD45RA+ cells.

The chain combines TRBV20-1 with TRBJ1-2; D not certain. The source material was naive CD8+ T cells from PBMCs. This TCR derives from a young man in good health. Some clones in this sample may be carry-over from other donors' samples. In DNA form, the CDR3 reads TGCAGTGCACGGAATTTAAATAGCTACACCTTC. Its translation: CSARNLNSYTF.